This T cell receptor beta chain was documented in a study of OX40 agonist ivuxolimab in advanced cancers. Describing the broader study: The costimulatory receptor OX40 (CD134) was targeted by ivuxolimab, a fully human IgG2 agonistic monoclonal antibody. Of the approximately 53 patients in dose escalation, 19 had hepatocellular carcinoma, some 15 had melanoma, 9 had renal cell carcinoma and 9 had head and neck cancer. Intravenous ivuxolimab was administered to patients every 2 weeks at six dose levels: 0.01, 0.1, 0.3, 1.5, 3 and 10 mg/kg. Partial responses occurred in three dose-escalation patients: two with cutaneous melanoma and one with hepatocellular carcinoma. The purpose of peripheral TCRbeta sequencing was to test whether ivuxolimab changed TCR sequence diversity and led to clonal T-cell expansion. The paper reports the monotherapy dose-escalation portion (N ≈ 52 patients) of the phase I ivuxolimab trial. The dose-escalation cohort was about 86% male with a mean age of roughly 60 years, ranging from roughly 20 to 80. Patients were allowed to have had prior anti-PD-1, anti-PD-L1 or anti-CTLA-4 therapy, and approximately 41% of the dose-escalation patients had previously received checkpoint inhibitors.

General study outcomes and caveats: Partial responders in the 0.1-3.0 mg/kg groups had among the lowest normalized peripheral clonal expansion, especially among CD8+ T cells. Low levels of normalized T-cell clonal expansion were also shown by some nonresponding patients. At doses of 0.1 to 3.0 mg/kg, clonal expansion of both CD4+ and CD8+ T cells in blood was seen between baseline and week 6. Antigen specificity was not determined for the clonally expanded peripheral T cells. After ivuxolimab, expanded clones were on average more numerous among CD8+ T cells than among CD4+ T cells.

Patients with autoimmune disease history or receiving systemic immunosuppression were excluded from the trial. Peripheral blood for TCR sequencing was collected from all dose cohorts at baseline, on cycle 4 day 1, and on cycle 7 day 1. Samples came from an open-label, multicenter, first-in-human phase I dose-escalation trial of ivuxolimab. The trial enrolled adults with locally advanced or metastatic head and neck squamous cell, hepatocellular, melanoma or renal cell carcinoma. Before TCR sequencing, CD4+ T cells and CD8+ T cells were sorted from peripheral blood as separate populations. CDR1 and CDR2 (MRHNA, SNTAGT) derive from the germline V gene. V is shortened by 6 bases, J by 1 base, and the region joining them spans 12 bases. Inclusive of the bounding cysteine and phenylalanine, the CDR3 is 14 residues long. Only the CDR3 portion is preserved as DNA: 42 bases, with reading frame beginning at the first base.

Note on this clone: Its specific antigen is unknown. Base qualities were left out, and no much larger clone turns up one base away.

Genomic DNA was isolated from the sorted cells so that the TCRbeta CDR3 region could be sequenced. The immunoSEQ Assay was used to sequence the TCRbeta CDR3 regions. TCRdb stores this immuneACCESS table with in-frame sequences only. Part of the clones is absent; in the studies checked, under half of the shortfall reflects unresolved V genes, and no reason is known for the rest. The sample table holds approximately 100,000 clones, of which 80% to 90% were seen once. The top ten clonotypes cover roughly 0.77% of the sample. The clonotype comes from an adult with an advanced solid tumor such as melanoma, head and neck, liver or kidney cancer. The sample here was CD4+ or CD8+ T cells sorted from blood, taken in a trial of the OX40 agonist ivuxolimab. The rearrangement combines TRBV6-4 with TRBJ1-1, with a tentative D gene TRBD1 over 6 matching bases. The sequence in DNA is TGTGCCAGCAGACAGGGACCGACGAACACTGAAGCTTTCTTT. This yields the protein CASRQGPTNTEAFF.